The following is a TCR beta chain sequence with its context. TCRdb keeps only in-frame clones here, not all; method: immunoSEQ multiplex PCR. Of around 97,000 clones in the sample, roughly 85% were seen once. V gave up 5 bases and J gave up 0 bases; unmatched junction bases: 6. The V gene's germline CDR1 is SGHNT and CDR2 YYREEE (reference sequence). The CDR3 is made up of 17 amino acids. The data are from a study of blood T cell repertoires in COVID-19. The receptor was isolated from a man over 45 in a cohort sampled during active COVID-19. This rearrangement joins TRBV5-4 to TRBJ2-6, with 9 bases that match TRBD1. Sample: peripheral blood. CDR3 in DNA: TGTGCCAGCAGACCCGGGACAGGGAGCTCTGGGGCCAACGTCCTGACTTTC. This gives the protein CASRPGTGSSGANVLTF.